A single sample is the source of the 3 T cell receptor beta chains below, sequenced in a study of beta chain features in type 1 diabetes (dated 2018 in TCRdb). The library came from the immunoSEQ multiplex PCR assay. The High Capacity cDNA Reverse Transcription Kit was used to reverse transcribe all of the isolated RNA, meaning that expressed TCRB transcripts were what got sequenced. Drawn from immuneACCESS, this table holds only the in-frame rearrangements with V and J called that TCRdb kept. Clones are partly lost; checked studies trace under half to an unresolved V gene and leave the rest unexplained. Within this sample are more than 150,000 clones, with just over 9% of them counted one time only. The ten largest clones represent over 2% of the sample. The sample was central memory CD4+ T cells from blood. The receptor source for this set is a woman younger than 30 in good health.

This clone was counted only a few times. The chain employs TRBV9 and TRBJ1-2, with TRBD1 identical over 12 bases. Germline loops: CDR1 SGDLS, CDR2 YYNGEE. The trim removed 3 bases at V and 8 bases at J, leaving 11 bases unmatched. The CDR3 loop spans 16 amino acids. CDR3 nucleotides: TGTGCCAGCAGCGGGACGGCGGGACAGGGGGCGGGAGGCTACACCTTC. As protein: CASSGTAGQGAGGYTF.

This clone turned up a few times. The chain has TRBV2 and TRBJ1-1; D ambiguous. CDR1 and CDR2 (germline): SNHLY, FYNNEI. V was shortened by 6 bases and J by 5 bases, with 19 bases between the two germline ends. The CDR3 totals 15 residues. The CDR3 loop reads CASRMDGRGMTEAFF. The DNA of the CDR3 is TGTGCCAGCAGGATGGACGGCCGGGGAATGACTGAAGCTTTCTTT.

The chain combines TRBV5-1 with TRBJ2-5; D might be TRBD2 (6 bases). Germline CDR1 SGHRS, CDR2 YFSETQ. The V gene lost 7 bases and the J gene lost 2 bases, with 15 bases spanning the gap. This CDR3 is 14 amino acids long. CDR3 sequence (DNA): TGCGCCAGCCGGCAAGGACTAATTCAAGAGACCCAGTACTTC. Protein sequence: CASRQGLIQETQYF.